This T cell receptor beta chain was observed in a study of cytomegalovirus exposure and HLA in healthy donors. General study findings and limits: The study found most TCR sequences rare, yet found some public TCRs in many donors.

Germline V gene sequence: CDR1 ENHRY, CDR2 SYGVKD. The CDR3 totals 16 residues. Deletions cut 4 bases from V and 1 base from J, with 16 bases between. A note on this clone: Its cognate antigen is unknown.

Sequencing used immunoSEQ multiplex PCR; TCRdb keeps in-frame clones, though not all of them. The sample has around 95,000 clones, around 84% seen once. J is TRBJ1-2 and V is TRBV10-3; D is perhaps TRBD1 (5 bases). Sequencing input: PBMCs. This receptor was identified in a young man in good health and CMV-seropositive. CDR3 protein: CAISGAEGLGNYGYTF. CDR3 coding DNA: TGTGCCATCAGTGGGGCGGAGGGGTTGGGTAACTATGGCTACACCTTC.